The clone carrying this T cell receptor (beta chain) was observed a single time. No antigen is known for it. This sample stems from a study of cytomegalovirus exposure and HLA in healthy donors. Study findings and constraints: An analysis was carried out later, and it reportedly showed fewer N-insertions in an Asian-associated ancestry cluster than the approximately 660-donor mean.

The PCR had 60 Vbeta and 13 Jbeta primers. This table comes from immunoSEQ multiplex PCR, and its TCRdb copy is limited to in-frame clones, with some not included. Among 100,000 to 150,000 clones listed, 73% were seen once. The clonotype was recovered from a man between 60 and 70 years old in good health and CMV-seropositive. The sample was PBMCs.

CDR3 protein: CASSSGILDGELFF. The CDR3 DNA follows: TGTGCCAGCAGCAGCGGGATCCTGGACGGGGAGCTGTTTTTT. V and J are TRBV5-6 and TRBJ2-2; 7 positions match TRBD2. This CDR3 spans 14 amino acids. Germline trimming cut 4 bases from V and 7 bases from J; bases unmatched to any gene: 7. Germline CDR1 and CDR2: SGHDT and YYEEEE.